The rows below give T cell receptor beta chains drawn from one sample of a study of shared clonotypes between healthy human individuals. The table came from immunoSEQ multiplex PCR; TCRdb's copy has only in-frame clones and leaves some out. The table records 2 million to 2.5 million clones, roughly 92% of them present only once. The sequenced sample was naive CD4+ T cells from PBMCs. All receptors derive from a man younger than 35 in good health. Some clones in this sample may be carry-over from other donors' samples. CDR3s include the opening cysteine and the closing phenylalanine or tryptophan. Clone size is stated in some rows and not others, as once, few, many or a class when expanded.

v_gene,j_gene,abundance,CDR3aa
TRBV10-3,TRBJ2-7,NA,CAIRDSSGPYEQYF
TRBV7-8,TRBJ2-7,NA,CASSLLTRGFSYEQYF
TRBV28,TRBJ2-2,NA,CASSFLTSPAGELFF
TRBV6-1,TRBJ1-5,NA,CASSDRQISNQPQHF
TRBV27,TRBJ1-5,NA,CASSLSSPTGRQPQHF
TRBV11-3,TRBJ2-5,NA,CASSHSGQETQYF
TRBV5-4,TRBJ2-3,NA,CASSRGERETDTQYF
TRBV5-4,TRBJ1-2,NA,CASSLIANYGYTF
TRBV7-9,TRBJ2-1,NA,CASSQTRGYEQFF
TRBV28,TRBJ2-1,NA,CASISDEQFF
TRBV7-3,TRBJ2-5,NA,CASSLGLAAEIETQYF
TRBV18,TRBJ1-1,NA,CASSPTDLNTEAFF
TRBV10-3,TRBJ2-7,NA,CAIRGVAGGPRYEQYF
TRBV18,TRBJ1-5,NA,CASSLGNNQPQHF
TRBV5-1,TRBJ2-1,NA,CASSSTGGGDEQFF
TRBV5-1,TRBJ2-3,NA,CASSPTVAGGSIVRQYF
TRBV2,TRBJ2-3,NA,CASSDVGATTDTQYF
TRBV2,TRBJ2-5,NA,CASSWAEETQYF
TRBV5-1,TRBJ2-5,NA,CASSLDGGGHETQYF
TRBV7-3,TRBJ2-5,once,CASSSSAGARETQYF
TRBV25-1,TRBJ2-7,NA,CASSDPSGGDYEQYF
TRBV28,TRBJ1-2,NA,CASIDRQGFWDYGYTF
TRBV9,TRBJ1-3,once,CASSDGDRASGAGNTIYF
TRBV7-9,TRBJ2-7,NA,CASSWRTGPLDEQYF
TRBV2,TRBJ2-2,NA,CASSKRFLRAGELFF
TRBV2,TRBJ2-7,NA,CASKTGNIENEQYF
TRBV6-5,TRBJ1-2,NA,CASRATGGLNYGYTF
TRBV7-8,TRBJ2-7,NA,CASSFEPSDRYEQYF
TRBV7-3,TRBJ2-3,NA,CASSLTGTDTQYF
TRBV5-4,TRBJ1-5,NA,CASSSGGGSNQPQHF
TRBV4-3,TRBJ1-5,NA,CASSQAIGTLQPQHF
TRBV29-1,TRBJ2-7,NA,CSVEGSGTGPSSEQYF
TRBV9,TRBJ2-4,NA,CASSLSMGGGLAKNIQYF
TRBV4-1,TRBJ2-7,once,CASSQEEPLGDEQYF
TRBV9,TRBJ1-4,once,CASSVAGGSSEKLFF
TRBV19,TRBJ1-2,NA,CATYKGPGRSGYTF
TRBV29-1,TRBJ1-6,NA,CSVATGFDNSPLHF
TRBV5-1,TRBJ2-7,NA,CASSSEGSGRGEQYF
TRBV7-8,TRBJ1-1,NA,CASSTYISLRDTEAFF
TRBV28,TRBJ2-1,NA,CASTVRGPTYNEQFF
TRBV6-5,TRBJ1-5,NA,CASSATGLNQPQHF
TRBV28,TRBJ2-2,once,CASTSLAWTGELFF
TRBV28,TRBJ2-5,NA,CASRRGQGFLETQYF
TRBV20-1,TRBJ1-2,once,CSAQDPRTATF
TRBV28,TRBJ1-5,NA,CAIASYGQPQHF
TRBV15,TRBJ1-2,NA,CATSRDRTGIYGYTF
TRBV6-1,TRBJ2-7,NA,CASSELGSTYEQYF
TRBV29-1,TRBJ2-1,NA,CSVANILGNEQFF
TRBV6-5,TRBJ1-2,NA,CASSYSVGGGYTF
TRBV19,TRBJ2-3,NA,CASSIKTTDTQYF
TRBV5-1,TRBJ2-3,NA,CASSLGGLAGGTDTQYF
TRBV18,TRBJ1-4,few,CASSFRGRDEKLFF
TRBV6-5,TRBJ2-1,NA,CASKWREVPYNEQFF
TRBV30,TRBJ1-4,NA,CAWSLQRQRHATNEKLFF
TRBV9,TRBJ2-3,NA,CASSVSHGGSTDTQYF
TRBV5-1,TRBJ2-4,once,CASSSDRAHGKENIQYF
TRBV7-2,TRBJ1-5,NA,CASSLWTGQGQPQHF
TRBV5-5,TRBJ2-1,NA,CASSPTGQGRGEQFF